This entry lists 25 T cell receptor beta chains sequenced from one sample in a study of CD8+ T cells in alopecia areata. Extraction of RNA preceded its reverse transcription into cDNA, which served as the sequencing template. Clones were sequenced by immunoSEQ multiplex PCR, and TCRdb holds only the in-frame ones, with some missing. The table records fewer than 110,000 clones, roughly 84% of them present only once. Documented treatment: oral pan-JAK inhibitor, 5-10 mg twice daily. This material consisted of CD8+ T cells sorted from blood, taken at week 24, from a patient treated with tofacitinib. These receptors all come from a human donor with alopecia areata.

V gene TRBV29-1 combines with J gene TRBJ2-5, with 7 bases matching TRBD1. J gave up 1 base and V 3 bases, and 5 bases lay outside the gene matches. Germline values: CDR1 SQVTM, CDR2 ANQGSEA. The CDR3 spans 14 residues. This CDR3 reads CSVDQGVSQETQYF. The CDR3, as DNA: TGCAGCGTTGATCAGGGGGTGAGCCAAGAGACCCAGTACTTC.

The genes are TRBV4-1 and TRBJ2-7, with 7 bases matching TRBD1. The CDR3 loop spans 13 amino acids. With V trimmed by 3 bases and J by 3 bases, 2 bases remained unmatched. CDR1 and CDR2 (germline): MGHRA, YSYEKL. In nucleotides, the CDR3 is TGCGCCAGCAGCCAGCAGGGGGTCTACGAGCAGTACTTC. Its protein is CASSQQGVYEQYF.

This clone came up once. This chain joins TRBV25-1 and TRBJ2-2; D possibly corresponds to TRBD2 (6 bases). Per germline, CDR1 MGHDK and CDR2 SYGVNS. Trimming left V 9 bases short and J 4 bases short, with 18 bases between. CDR3 length: 15 residues. CDR3: CARRPGLLRTGELFF. The CDR3 DNA reads TGTGCCAGGAGGCCGGGACTTCTACGCACCGGGGAGCTGTTTTTT.

This clone was detected a few times. J is TRBJ1-4 and V is TRBV4-1; D not resolved. From germline, CDR1 is MGHRA and CDR2 YSYEKL. The CDR3 has 15 residues. Trimming left V 0 bases short and J 8 bases short, with 13 bases between. The CDR3 DNA follows: TGCGCCAGCAGCCAAGATGCGGGAATAGGGGAAAAACTGTTTTTT. Protein product: CASSQDAGIGEKLFF.

The chain links TRBV30 to TRBJ1-2, with D maybe TRBD1 (5 bases). V dropped 4 bases and J dropped 5 bases, with 14 bases sitting between them. Germline CDR1 is GTSNPN and CDR2 is SVGIG (reference sequence). The CDR3 consists of 13 residues. CDR3 region: CAWKAGQPYGYTF. CDR3 sequence (DNA): TGTGCCTGGAAAGCAGGGCAACCTTATGGCTACACCTTC.

V usage is TRBV14 and J usage is TRBJ1-6; D might be TRBD1 (6 bases). The germline CDR1 and CDR2 sequences are SGHDN and FVKESK. CDR3 length: 14 residues. V was trimmed by 1 base and J by 9 bases, leaving 10 bases between them. CDR3 nucleotides: TGTGCCAGCAGCCAAGGGGGGACATTTTCACCCCTCCACTTT. This translates into CASSQGGTFSPLHF.

The chain uses TRBV4-2 and TRBJ2-7; D is possibly TRBD1 or TRBD2 (5 bases each). The ends were cut back, 2 bases at V and 0 bases at J, with 11 bases in the middle. The CDR3 is 15 amino acids. Germline V gene data show CDR1 as LGHNA and CDR2 as YNFKEQ. The CDR3 is CASSQRGVSSYEQYF. CDR3 nucleotide sequence: TGTGCCAGCAGCCAACGGGGCGTTAGCTCCTACGAGCAGTACTTC.

The V and J genes are TRBV29-1 and TRBJ2-1, with TRBD2 matching over 14 bases. V lost 4 bases and J lost 5; bases outside the gene matches: 4. The CDR3 extends over 15 amino acids. Germline values: CDR1 SQVTM, CDR2 ANQGSEA. The CDR3, as DNA: TGCAGCGTTGGGACTAGCGGGGGGCCAGACAATGAGCAGTTCTTC. This gives the protein CSVGTSGGPDNEQFF.

This rearrangement joins TRBV11-2 to TRBJ2-1; 7 bases are shared with TRBD2. J lost 2 bases, V lost 5 bases, and 9 bases had no gene match. CDR3 length: 16 amino acids. Germline CDR1 is SGHAT and CDR2 is FQNNGV. CDR3 nucleotide sequence: TGTGCCAGCAGCCACGGGCCGGGGGGACCCTACAATGAGCAGTTCTTC. Translating it yields CASSHGPGGPYNEQFF.

Only one count was recorded for this clone. This sequence joins TRBV2 and TRBJ2-7; either TRBD1 or TRBD2 may fit D (5 bases each). V was cut by 6 bases and J by 5 bases, with 20 bases left in between. Germline CDR1 and CDR2: SNHLY and FYNNEI. This CDR3 is built from 15 residues. The CDR3 region is CASRGDGYYLDEQYF. The CDR3 DNA is TGTGCCAGCAGGGGGGACGGGTATTATTTGGACGAGCAGTACTTC.

This chain links TRBV11-2 with TRBJ2-7; TRBD1 matches 8 bases. Germline CDR1 SGHAT, CDR2 FQNNGV. The CDR3 is 19 amino acids. J lost 3 bases, V lost 2 bases, and 18 bases had no gene match. CDR3 coding DNA: TGTGCCAGCAGCTTAACAGGGGGTACCGGGGGTCCGATGATCTACGAGCAGTACTTC. It translates to CASSLTGGTGGPMIYEQYF. Variable domain in full (rest from reference TRBV11-2 and TRBJ2-7): EAGVAQSPRYKIIEKRQSVAFWCNPISGHATLYWYQQILGQGPKLLIQFQNNGVVDDSQLPKDRFSAERLKGVDSTLKIQPAKLEDSAVYLCASSLTGGTGGPMIYEQYFGPGTRLTVT.

Only a few counts were recorded for this clone. The chain recombines TRBV7-9 with TRBJ2-4; possible D gene TRBD2, 6 bases. With 1 base removed from V and 4 bases from J, the gap between germline ends came to 11 bases. Germline CDR1 and CDR2: SEHNR and FQNEAQ (reference sequence). The CDR3 covers 15 residues. CDR3 bases: TGTGCCAGCAGCTTAGGTCTAGGACTAAAAAACATTCAGTACTTC. It is translated as CASSLGLGLKNIQYF. Drawing the rest from reference TRBV7-9 and TRBJ2-4, the complete variable domain is DTGVSQNPRHKITKRGQNVTFRCDPISEHNRLYWYRQTLGQGPEFLTYFQNEAQLEKSRLLSDRFSAERPKGSFSTLEIQRTEQGDSAMYLCASSLGLGLKNIQYFGAGTRLSVL.

The CDR3 is CASSDSLVRPQHF. The CDR3, as DNA: TGTGCCAGCAGTGATTCCCTCGTTAGGCCCCAGCATTTT. V and J are TRBV2 and TRBJ1-5; D is ambiguous. V was pared by 3 bases and J by 9 bases, with 12 bases between. This CDR3 region has 13 residues. Germline V gene sequence: CDR1 SNHLY, CDR2 FYNNEI. Supplemented by reference TRBV2 and TRBJ1-5, the full variable domain reads EPEVTQTPSHQVTQMGQEVILRCVPISNHLYFYWYRQILGQKVEFLVSFYNNEISEKSEIFDDQFSVERPDGSNFTLKIRSTKLEDSAMYFCASSDSLVRPQHFGDGTRLSIL.

This chain uses TRBV7-8 with TRBJ2-7; 9 positions agree with TRBD1. The junction had 8 bases not matched to a gene; V was cut back by 6 bases and J by 5 bases. The CDR3 totals 14 residues. Germline CDR1 SGHVS, CDR2 FQNEAQ. CDR3 sequence: CASRPGTGNHEQYF. Here the CDR3 DNA reads TGTGCCAGCAGACCCGGGACAGGGAACCACGAGCAGTACTTC.

The count of this clone is one. The gene calls are TRBV13 and TRBJ1-2; 8 bases align to TRBD1. Per germline, CDR1 PRHDT and CDR2 FYEKMQ (reference sequence). Unmatched junction bases numbered 14, after V lost 8 bases and J lost 0 bases. The CDR3 sequence is 17 residues long. The CDR3 region has the DNA TGTGCCAGCGCAGAGGGGCGCAGGGGGCTCTCTAACTATGGCTACACCTTC. Translated: CASAEGRRGLSNYGYTF. Combining the CDR3 with reference TRBV13 and TRBJ1-2 gives the whole variable domain AAGVIQSPRHLIKEKRETATLKCYPIPRHDTVYWYQQGPGQDPQFLISFYEKMQSDKGSIPDRFSAQQFSDYHSELNMSSLELGDSALYFCASAEGRRGLSNYGYTFGSGTRLTVV.

The rearrangement joins TRBV15 to TRBJ2-5, with 7 bases fitting TRBD1. Germline-derived CDR1 and CDR2 are LNHNV and YYDKDF (reference sequence). This CDR3 spans 15 amino acids. The V and J ends lost 2 bases and 5 bases, in that order; junction bases with no gene match: 8. The CDR3 spells CATSRQQGWGETQYF. The CDR3, as DNA: TGTGCCACCAGCAGACAACAGGGGTGGGGCGAGACCCAGTACTTC.

The chain employs TRBV15 and TRBJ1-1; no clear D. This CDR3 is built from 14 residues. Per the germline V gene, CDR1 is LNHNV and CDR2 is YYDKDF (reference sequence). V was clipped by 0 bases and J by 4 bases, with 9 bases between them. CDR3 protein: CATSRDRSGTEAFF. The CDR3, as DNA: TGTGCCACCAGCAGAGATCGGTCGGGCACTGAAGCTTTCTTT.

The CDR3, as DNA: TGTGCTAGTGGTTTGGCTCTAGGCACCGGGGAGCTGTTTTTT. Amino acids: CASGLALGTGELFF. V usage is TRBV12-5 and J usage is TRBJ2-2; unclear D gene. Germline lookup yields CDR1 LGHNT and CDR2 FRNRAP. The CDR3 spans 14 residues. Trimming pared 1 base from V and 4 bases from J, leaving 7 bases between.

This chain connects TRBV4-1 to TRBJ1-1; D gene uncertain. This CDR3 spans 13 amino acids. The V and J ends lost 6 bases and 4 bases respectively, with 12 bases between them. Per the germline V gene, CDR1 is MGHRA and CDR2 is YSYEKL. CDR3 loop: CASSESGSTEAFF. CDR3 bases: TGCGCCAGCAGTGAATCGGGCAGCACTGAAGCTTTCTTT.

Note on this clone: This same CDR3 is encoded by further DNA sequences in the sample. This chain links TRBV7-2 with TRBJ2-5; 11 nucleotides line up with TRBD2. The CDR3 is 16 residues long. Per the germline V gene, CDR1 is SGHTA and CDR2 is FQGNSA. Trimming cost V 2 bases and J 3 bases; bases outside gene matches: 5. CDR3 region: CASSLLLAGAKETQYF. The CDR3 nucleotides are TGTGCCAGCAGCTTACTACTAGCGGGGGCTAAAGAGACCCAGTACTTC.

This chain links TRBV6-5 with TRBJ2-7, with 8 bases aligning to TRBD1. Trimming removed 6 bases from V and 4 bases from J; junction bases left unmatched: 5. The CDR3 is 13 residues long. Germline CDR1 MNHEY, CDR2 SVGAGI. The CDR3 region is CASRPQGGYEQYF. Written as DNA, the CDR3 is TGTGCCAGCAGACCACAGGGGGGTTACGAGCAGTACTTC.

This clone was counted once. This chain links TRBV10-3 with TRBJ1-1; 7 bases map to TRBD1. Germline V gene sequence: CDR1 ENHRY, CDR2 SYGVKD. V trimming: 2 bases; J trimming: 4 bases; junction bases outside the gene matches: 19. The CDR3 loop spans 19 amino acids. The CDR3 DNA reads as TGTGCCATCAGTGAGACACAGGGACAGACTATGGCGGTGGCCACTGAAGCTTTCTTT. Translated: CAISETQGQTMAVATEAFF.

The chain carries TRBV15 and TRBJ2-7; 7 bases match TRBD1. CDR1 and CDR2 from the germline V gene are LNHNV and YYDKDF (reference sequence). This CDR3 region has 12 residues. The junction had 5 bases not matched to a gene; V was cut back by 8 bases and J by 4 bases. CDR3 sequence: CATSGTDYEQYF. The CDR3 region has the DNA TGTGCCACCTCCGGGACAGATTACGAGCAGTACTTC.

The chain has TRBV30 and TRBJ1-1; tentatively, D is TRBD1 (5 bases). CDR1 is GTSNPN, CDR2 SVGIG, per germline (reference sequence). The CDR3 totals 13 residues. Trimming shortened V by 5 bases and J by 3 bases, and 13 bases separated the two germline ends. CDR3 protein: CAWGTTRDTEAFF. CDR3 bases: TGTGCCTGGGGGACGACCAGGGACACTGAAGCTTTCTTT. The whole variable domain, remainder taken from reference TRBV30 and TRBJ1-1, is SQTIHQWPATLVQPVGSPLSLECTVEGTSNPNLYWYRQAAGRGLQLLFYSVGIGQISSEVPQNLSASRPQDRQFILSSKKLLLSDSGFYLCAWGTTRDTEAFFGQGTRLTVV.

V is TRBV11-2 and J is TRBJ1-2; D ambiguous. The germline V gene has CDR1 SGHAT and CDR2 FQNNGV. The V end lost 5 bases, the J end lost 8 bases, and 18 bases lay between the germline ends. The CDR3 length is 14 residues. The CDR3: CASSQDVLWRGYTF. The CDR3 DNA sequence: TGTGCCAGCAGCCAAGACGTCTTGTGGCGGGGCTACACCTTC. Full variable domain (outside the CDR3, taken from reference TRBV11-2 and TRBJ1-2): EAGVAQSPRYKIIEKRQSVAFWCNPISGHATLYWYQQILGQGPKLLIQFQNNGVVDDSQLPKDRFSAERLKGVDSTLKIQPAKLEDSAVYLCASSQDVLWRGYTFGSGTRLTVV.